This T cell receptor beta chain was recorded in a study of technical replicates of blood from a handful of donors. Germline V gene lookup returns CDR1 LNHDA and CDR2 SQIVND (reference sequence). CDR3 size: 17 residues. J lost 1 base, V lost 1 base, and 7 bases had no gene match. This table comes from immunoSEQ multiplex PCR, and its TCRdb copy is limited to in-frame clones, with some not included. The sample holds 55,000 to 75,000 clones, 80% to 95% seen once. This receptor was identified in a human donor in good health. Some clones in this sample may be carry-over from other donors' samples. Sequences were obtained from PBMCs. This chain connects TRBV19 to TRBJ2-1; 7 nucleotides agree with TRBD2. The CDR3 here is CASSIGGAGLSYNEQFF. The CDR3 DNA sequence: TGTGCCAGTAGTATAGGTGGAGCGGGACTTTCCTACAATGAGCAGTTCTTC. Combining the CDR3 with reference TRBV19 and TRBJ2-1 gives the whole variable domain DGGITQSPKYLFRKEGQNVTLSCEQNLNHDAMYWYRQDPGQGLRLIYYSQIVNDFQKGDIAEGYSVSREKKESFPLTVTSAQKNPTAFYLCASSIGGAGLSYNEQFFGPGTRLTVL.